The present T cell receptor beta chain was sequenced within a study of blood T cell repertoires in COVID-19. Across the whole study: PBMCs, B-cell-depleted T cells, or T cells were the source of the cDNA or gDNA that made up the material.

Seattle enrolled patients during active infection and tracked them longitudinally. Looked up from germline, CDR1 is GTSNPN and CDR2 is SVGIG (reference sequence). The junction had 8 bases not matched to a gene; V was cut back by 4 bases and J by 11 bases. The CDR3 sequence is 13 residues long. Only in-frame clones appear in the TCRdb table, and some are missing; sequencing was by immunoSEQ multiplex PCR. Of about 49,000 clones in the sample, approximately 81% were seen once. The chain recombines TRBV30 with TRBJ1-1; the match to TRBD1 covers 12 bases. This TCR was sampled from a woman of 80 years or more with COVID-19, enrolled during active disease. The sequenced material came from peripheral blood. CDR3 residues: CAWMGQGAGGAFF. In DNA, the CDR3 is TGTGCCTGGATGGGACAGGGGGCTGGTGGGGCTTTCTTT.